The sequence of this T cell receptor (beta chain) was determined in a study of blood T cells in healthy people across ages. This clonotype was counted between two and nine times. The antigen is undetermined. A sample-barcoded 5' primer and a J-beta primer mix were used in a second PCR of about 7 to 12 cycles. All samples gave at least 2.5 million CDR3-containing paired-end reads. TCRdb used MiXCR to reprocess the 5' RACE reads, holding one entry per CDR3 protein. The table includes fewer than 900,000 distinct CDR3 sequences, under 40% detected once. The study's findings and limits: Naive T cell percentage showed a strong correlation with TCR beta diversity. Lack of knowledge of donor CMV status possibly confounded expanded clonotype changes.

Germline CDR1 SGHDT, CDR2 YYEEEE. V lost 0 bases and J 8 bases, leaving 12 bases between the germline ends. The CDR3 runs to 14 residues. This chain uses TRBV5-6 with TRBJ2-1; a weak D match, TRBD1 (5 bases). The source of this sequence is a young man in good health. The material sequenced was blood. Here the CDR3 reads CASSLGQGNHEQFF. As DNA, the CDR3 is TGTGCCAGCAGCTTGGGCCAGGGCAATCATGAGCAGTTCTTC.